The entry below describes one T cell receptor beta chain. Antigen unknown. The protocol was immunoSEQ multiplex PCR, while the TCRdb copy is restricted to in-frame clones and leaves out a portion. The sample carries over 75,000 clones, roughly 93% recorded once. The sample belongs to a study of OX40 agonist ivuxolimab in advanced cancers. Background on the study: People who had prior anti-PD-1, anti-PD-L1 or anti-CTLA-4 therapy could take part, and around 39% had some.

Broader study findings: Low normalized clonal expansion also occurred in some nonresponding patients. Clonal expansion among partial responders at 0.1-3.0 mg/kg ranked near the lowest. Undetermined was the antigen specificity of the expanded peripheral T cells.

The receptor was derived from an adult with an advanced solid tumor such as melanoma, head and neck, liver or kidney cancer. Source: CD4+ or CD8+ T cells sorted from blood, taken in a trial of the OX40 agonist ivuxolimab.

The CDR3 coding sequence is TGTGCCAGCAGCTTGGGGGAGGGGTTACCTGAAGCTTTCTTT. It is translated as CASSLGEGLPEAFF. The chain has TRBV5-6 and TRBJ1-1; perhaps TRBD1 as D (5 bases). Germline V gene data show CDR1 as SGHDT and CDR2 as YYEEEE. The V gene lost 0 bases and the J gene lost 6 bases, with 12 bases spanning the gap. The CDR3 sequence is 14 residues long.